Shown below are 30 T cell receptor beta chains from a single sample sequenced in a study of blood T cell repertoires in COVID-19. Profiled with immunoSEQ multiplex PCR; TCRdb holds only in-frame clones, not every one. Of more than 400,000 clones listed, about 85% are singletons. The sequenced sample consisted of PBMCs or T cells enriched from blood (not recorded which). These receptor sequences come from a woman aged 18-35 years who had recovered from COVID-19.

This sequence joins TRBV4-1 and TRBJ1-2; TRBD1 matches 8 bases. The CDR3 is 14 amino acids. Germline lookup yields CDR1 MGHRA and CDR2 YSYEKL. Trimming at V came to 1 base and at J to 6 bases, leaving 4 bases not matched to a gene. CDR3 sequence reads: CASSQVWTGNGYTF. CDR3 DNA sequence: TGCGCCAGCAGCCAAGTATGGACAGGGAATGGCTACACCTTC.

V is TRBV27 and J is TRBJ1-4; 7 bases are a match to TRBD1. V lost 5 bases and J lost 8; bases outside the gene matches: 11. The CDR3 consists of 15 residues. Germline CDR1 MNHEY, CDR2 SMNVEV (reference sequence). CDR3 in DNA: TGTGCCAGCAGTACAGTCGACAGGGTGGGGGAAAAACTGTTTTTT. Its protein is CASSTVDRVGEKLFF.

The chain links TRBV6-1 to TRBJ1-3; D ambiguous. Looked up from germline, CDR1 is MNHNS and CDR2 is SASEGT. CDR3 length: 16 amino acids. V shed 4 bases and J shed 3 bases, with 16 bases lying between them. Here the CDR3 reads CASSAMEGSFGNTIYF. CDR3 coding DNA: TGTGCCAGCAGTGCCATGGAGGGATCTTTTGGAAACACCATATATTTT.

The chain is built from TRBV4-1 and TRBJ2-3; the D gene is possibly TRBD1 (5 bases). The length of the CDR3 is 17 residues. CDR1 is MGHRA and CDR2 is YSYEKL in the germline V gene. The V end was cut by 5 bases, the J end by 3 bases, with 21 bases between. CDR3 in DNA: TGCGCCAGCAGCTCCCCCCCTACAGGTACTGGGACAGATACGCAGTATTTT. Its protein is CASSSPPTGTGTDTQYF.

The V and J genes are TRBV21-1 and TRBJ2-7; the D call in the table, TRBD2, was not verified against the DNA. TRBV21-1 is a pseudogene segment. This CDR3 is built from 14 residues. As DNA, the CDR3 is TGTGCCAGCAGCCGGGCTAGCGCAACCTACGAGCAGTACTTC. Translation gives CASSRASATYEQYF.

CDR3 DNA sequence: TGTGCCAGCAGTGAGAACCGCGTCTATGGCTACACCTTC. Amino acid sequence: CASSENRVYGYTF. The rearrangement uses TRBV2 and TRBJ1-2; D is undetermined. This CDR3 spans 13 amino acids. CDR1 and CDR2 from the germline V gene are SNHLY and FYNNEI. V was clipped by 3 bases and J by 4 bases, with 9 bases between them.

This clone was seen many times. Other DNA sequences in this specimen translate into the identical CDR3. The V call is TRBV5-1, the J call TRBJ2-3; no firm D call. Trimming removed 1 base from V and 4 bases from J, with 10 bases in between. Germline CDR1 SGHRS, CDR2 YFSETQ. The CDR3 totals 14 residues. In DNA, the CDR3 is TGCGCCAGCAGCTTGTCCAGTGTCGCAGATACGCAGTATTTT. Amino acids: CASSLSSVADTQYF.

The CDR3 region has the DNA TGTGCCAGCAGCCAAGACCCAGGGGGCTTTTCACCCCTCCACTTT. It is translated as CASSQDPGGFSPLHF. The chain joins TRBV3-1 (or the pseudogene TRBV3-2) to TRBJ1-6, with 8 bases matching TRBD1. Germline loops: CDR1 LGHDT, CDR2 YNNKEL (reference sequence). This CDR3 contains 15 residues. The junction had 4 bases not matched to a gene; V was cut back by 0 bases and J by 9 bases.

The J gene is TRBJ1-1, the V gene TRBV4-1; 8 bases are a match to TRBD1. Germline trimming cut 1 base from V and 0 bases from J; bases unmatched to any gene: 7. This CDR3 is built from 17 residues. CDR1 is MGHRA, CDR2 YSYEKL, per germline. Here the CDR3 reads CASSQGGRGLMNTEAFF. Here the CDR3 DNA reads TGCGCCAGCAGCCAAGGGGGCAGGGGGCTGATGAACACTGAAGCTTTCTTT.

The chain uses TRBV12-3 or TRBV12-4 and TRBJ1-2; TRBD1 matches 7 bases. CDR3 size: 12 residues. The J segment lost 6 bases and the V segment lost 6 bases, leaving 4 bases of the junction unmatched. This CDR3 reads CASRAGTDGYTF. For the CDR3, the DNA is TGTGCCAGCAGGGCCGGGACAGATGGCTACACCTTC.

This clone was seen only once. J is TRBJ1-2 and V is TRBV5-1; 7 nucleotides line up with TRBD1. J lost 5 bases, V lost 0 bases, and 7 bases had no gene match. Germline V lookup: CDR1 SGHRS, CDR2 YFSETQ. This CDR3 has 15 residues. Here the CDR3 reads CASSLVVGQNYGYTF. CDR3 DNA: TGCGCCAGCAGCTTGGTCGTGGGACAGAATTATGGCTACACCTTC.

The chain employs TRBV30 and TRBJ2-7; 12 bases map to TRBD1. Germline V gene sequence: CDR1 GTSNPN, CDR2 SVGIG (reference sequence). The CDR3 contains 17 residues. J gave up 4 bases and V 2 bases, and 12 bases lay outside the gene matches. The CDR3, as DNA: TGTGCCTGGAGTAAACCTGGCTGGGGACAGGGGGCTTACGAGCAGTACTTC. Amino acids: CAWSKPGWGQGAYEQYF. The full variable domain, in which reference TRBV30 and TRBJ2-7 provide the parts outside the CDR3, is SQTIHQWPATLVQPVGSPLSLECTVEGTSNPNLYWYRQAAGRGLQLLFYSVGIGQISSEVPQNLSASRPQDRQFILSSKKLLLSDSGFYLCAWSKPGWGQGAYEQYFGPGTRLTVT.

CDR3 loop: CASSQGQGPPNTGELFF. The CDR3, as DNA: TGCGCCAGCAGCCAAGGACAGGGACCCCCGAACACCGGGGAGCTGTTTTTT. This rearrangement joins TRBV4-1 to TRBJ2-2, with TRBD1 matching over 7 bases. CDR3 length equals 17 residues. The J segment lost 0 bases and the V segment lost 1 base, leaving 5 bases of the junction unmatched. Germline CDR1 is MGHRA and CDR2 is YSYEKL.

The CDR3 nucleotides read TGTGCTAGTGGTTTGGTTTTCCCGCCCGGGGGGGGTCCTACTGGGGCCAACGTCCTGACTTTC. Protein product: CASGLVFPPGGGPTGANVLTF. The chain employs TRBV12-5 and TRBJ2-6; 8 nucleotides line up with TRBD2. Unmatched junction bases numbered 15, after V lost 0 bases and J lost 2 bases. Germline V gene data show CDR1 as LGHNT and CDR2 as FRNRAP. This CDR3 is 21 amino acids long. Complete variable domain (other parts from reference TRBV12-5 and TRBJ2-6): DARVTQTPRHKVTEMGQEVTMRCQPILGHNTVFWYRQTMMQGLELLAYFRNRAPLDDSGMPKDRFSAEMPDATLATLKIQPSEPRDSAVYFCASGLVFPPGGGPTGANVLTFGAGSRLTVL.

J is TRBJ2-1 and V is TRBV3-1 (or the pseudogene TRBV3-2), with 7 bases identical to TRBD2. CDR3 size: 12 residues. The germline CDR1 and CDR2 sequences are LGHDT and YNNKEL (reference sequence). The trim removed 8 bases at V and 5 bases at J, leaving 3 bases unmatched. The CDR3 DNA follows: TGTGCCAGCGGGAGGGCAGACAATGAGCAGTTCTTC. Translation: CASGRADNEQFF.

This clone was seen more than once but under ten times. Additional DNA sequences in this sample encode the identical CDR3. The chain employs TRBV7-9 and TRBJ1-1; D is perhaps TRBD1 (5 bases). Trimming stripped 1 base from V and 5 bases from J, with 8 bases between. CDR1 and CDR2 (germline): SEHNR, FQNEAQ (reference sequence). The CDR3 has 13 amino acids. DNA for the CDR3: TGTGCCAGCAGCTTAGGGCAGGGAACTGAAGCTTTCTTT. The encoded protein is CASSLGQGTEAFF.

The CDR3 is CASSLDRATGNTIYF. CDR3 DNA: TGTGCCAGCTCACTTGACAGGGCGACCGGAAACACCATATATTTT. The V gene is TRBV18, the J gene TRBJ1-3, with 7 nucleotides matching TRBD1. Germline values: CDR1 KGHSH, CDR2 LQKENI. V lost 4 bases and J lost 4; bases outside the gene matches: 7. This CDR3 is built from 15 residues.

The V call is TRBV19, the J call TRBJ1-2; D ambiguous. Germline-derived CDR1 and CDR2 are LNHDA and SQIVND (reference sequence). CDR3 size: 12 residues. Trimming took 7 bases from V and 3 from J, leaving 9 bases between them. The CDR3 coding sequence is TGTGCCAGTACCAACTCGGACTATGGCTACACCTTC. As protein: CASTNSDYGYTF. Filled out from reference TRBV19 and TRBJ1-2, the complete variable domain reads DGGITQSPKYLFRKEGQNVTLSCEQNLNHDAMYWYRQDPGQGLRLIYYSQIVNDFQKGDIAEGYSVSREKKESFPLTVTSAQKNPTAFYLCASTNSDYGYTFGSGTRLTVV.

The chain carries TRBV7-8 and TRBJ2-7; a possible D gene is TRBD1 (5 bases). CDR3 length equals 15 residues. V was cut by 6 bases and J by 4 bases, with 19 bases left in between. Germline V lookup: CDR1 SGHVS, CDR2 FQNEAQ. CDR3 protein: CASSQLGAGKYEQYF. CDR3 sequence (DNA): TGTGCCAGCAGTCAACTTGGGGCAGGGAAATACGAGCAGTACTTC.

J is TRBJ1-1 and V is TRBV5-4, with 10 bases aligning to TRBD1. The V and J ends lost 4 bases and 0 bases, in that order; junction bases with no gene match: 3. Germline CDR1 and CDR2: SGHNT and YYREEE (reference sequence). This CDR3 comprises 15 residues. The CDR3 reads CASSPDRGMNTEAFF. As DNA, the CDR3 is TGTGCCAGCAGCCCGGACAGGGGGATGAACACTGAAGCTTTCTTT.

This clone was seen a few times. The rearrangement links TRBV14 to TRBJ1-1; a possible D gene is TRBD1 (5 bases). The germline V gene encodes CDR1 SGHDN and CDR2 FVKESK. V lost 1 base and J 11 bases, leaving 20 bases between the germline ends. This CDR3 is built from 15 residues. The CDR3 is CASSQVFRDHGGAFF. The DNA for the CDR3 is TGTGCCAGCAGCCAAGTATTCCGGGACCATGGGGGGGCTTTCTTT. Based on the CDR3 plus reference TRBV14 and TRBJ1-1, the full variable domain is EAGVTQFPSHSVIEKGQTVTLRCDPISGHDNLYWYRRVMGKEIKFLLHFVKESKQDESGMPNNRFLAERTGGTYSTLKVQPAELEDSGVYFCASSQVFRDHGGAFFGQGTRLTVV.

The rearrangement uses TRBV30 and TRBJ1-1, with D perhaps TRBD1 (5 bases). The germline V gene encodes CDR1 GTSNPN and CDR2 SVGIG (reference sequence). Trimming took off 1 base at V and 7 bases at J, with 19 bases between the two ends. The CDR3 runs 15 residues. Written as DNA, the CDR3 is TGTGCCTGGAGTGCTTTTTACGGGGGGGAAGGTGAAGCTTTCTTT. It encodes CAWSAFYGGEGEAFF.

The chain combines TRBV7-8 with TRBJ1-2, with TRBD1 identical over 12 bases. V lost 1 base, J lost 2 bases, and 2 bases stayed unmatched. CDR1 SGHVS and CDR2 FQNEAQ come from the germline V gene. The CDR3 length is 16 residues. This CDR3 reads CASSLGGTGGNYGYTF. CDR3 nucleotide sequence: TGTGCCAGCAGCTTAGGAGGGACAGGGGGCAACTATGGCTACACCTTC.

The chain couples TRBV3-1 (or the pseudogene TRBV3-2) to TRBJ2-2; D perhaps matches TRBD1 (7 bases). This CDR3 is 17 amino acids long. Deletions cut 5 bases from V and 6 bases from J, with 22 bases between. Germline V gives CDR1 LGHDT, CDR2 YNNKEL (reference sequence). The CDR3: CASSSSSGGSLSGELFF. DNA for the CDR3: TGTGCCAGCAGCTCTTCATCAGGGGGGTCCCTGTCCGGGGAGCTGTTTTTT.

The CDR3 DNA reads TGTGCCAGCTCACCGGGACAGGGATTCGCTGAAGCTTTCTTT. This encodes CASSPGQGFAEAFF. V usage is TRBV18 and J usage is TRBJ1-1; 9 bases are shared with TRBD1. The length of the CDR3 is 14 residues. Germline lookup yields CDR1 KGHSH and CDR2 LQKENI. Germline trimming cut 3 bases from V and 6 bases from J; bases unmatched to any gene: 5.

With regard to this clone: At the DNA level, this CDR3 is encoded by other sequences in the same sample as well. CDR3: CASSPSGDGYTF. As DNA, the CDR3 is TGCGCCAGCAGCCCAAGCGGAGATGGCTACACCTTC. The chain recombines TRBV5-1 with TRBJ1-2; no firm D call. The CDR3 runs to 12 residues. Germline V gene data show CDR1 as SGHRS and CDR2 as YFSETQ. Trimming removed 4 bases from V and 6 bases from J, with 10 bases in between.

This clone has only a few counts. The rearrangement links TRBV2 to TRBJ1-6; no definite D call. Trimming left V 5 bases short and J 3 bases short, with 11 bases between. Germline loops: CDR1 SNHLY, CDR2 FYNNEI. The CDR3 extends over 15 amino acids. The CDR3 loop is CASSRRAIYNSPLHF. The CDR3, as DNA: TGTGCCAGCAGTCGGAGGGCTATCTATAATTCACCCCTCCACTTT.

The chain couples TRBV29-1 to TRBJ1-1, with 9 bases identical to TRBD1. J was trimmed by 4 bases and V by 7 bases; bases with no gene match: 10. Germline-derived CDR1 and CDR2 are SQVTM and ANQGSEA. This CDR3 comprises 14 residues. The CDR3 DNA sequence: TGCAGCGCCAACCCTCGGGACAGGGCCACTGAAGCTTTCTTT. It is translated as CSANPRDRATEAFF.

This chain joins TRBV27 and TRBJ1-1; D unclear. CDR1 is MNHEY and CDR2 is SMNVEV in the germline V gene (reference sequence). V gave up 4 bases and J gave up 4 bases, with 10 bases separating them. The CDR3 consists of 13 residues. CDR3 in amino acids: CASSWVGGTEAFF. DNA of the CDR3: TGTGCCAGCAGTTGGGTCGGAGGCACTGAAGCTTTCTTT.

Comments on this clone: This same CDR3 is encoded by further DNA sequences in the sample. CDR3 bases: TGCGCCAGCAGCTTGGGTCAGGGCCGAGAAAAACTGTTTTTT. This translates into CASSLGQGREKLFF. The chain has TRBV5-1 and TRBJ1-4; maybe TRBD1 (5 bases). V was trimmed by 0 bases and J by 8 bases, leaving 11 bases between them. The germline V gene has CDR1 SGHRS and CDR2 YFSETQ. CDR3 length equals 14 residues.